This TCR beta chain was retrieved from a study of cytomegalovirus exposure and HLA in healthy donors. The donors were part of the validation cohort, which consisted of about 120 subjects and was separate from the first cohort of hundreds of subjects. The protocol was immunoSEQ multiplex PCR, while the TCRdb copy is restricted to in-frame clones and leaves out a portion. The data contain 70,000 or so clones, nearly 95% of them singletons. Study-level findings and limits: In vitro experiments confirmed that a few CMV-associated chains were specific for CMV antigens.

Germline assignment: CDR1 SGHTA and CDR2 FQGNSA. Trimming shortened V by 1 base and J by 5 bases, and 17 bases separated the two germline ends. The CDR3 is made up of 16 amino acids. A remark on this clone: Its matching antigen is unknown.

The genes are TRBV7-2 and TRBJ2-5; D perhaps matches TRBD2 (5 bases). This TCR came from a man younger than 35 in good health and CMV-seropositive. The material sequenced was PBMCs. CDR3 DNA: TGTGCCAGCAGCTTAGTGGGAGACACTTATGGGGAGACCCAGTACTTC. Encoded protein: CASSLVGDTYGETQYF. The whole variable domain, remainder taken from reference TRBV7-2 and TRBJ2-5, is GAGVSQSPSNKVTEKGKDVELRCDPISGHTALYWYRQSLGQGLEFLIYFQGNSAPDKSGLPSDRFSAERTGGSVSTLTIQRTQQEDSAVYLCASSLVGDTYGETQYFGPGTRLLVL.